The rows below give T cell receptor beta chains drawn from one sample of a study of memory CD4+ T cells and cytomegalovirus serostatus. Assay used: immunoSEQ multiplex PCR; TCRdb lists only in-frame clones, some missing. The table shows around 76,000 clones, with 60% to 80% occurring only once. Sequenced material: memory CD4+ T cells from blood. The receptor set was obtained from an adult in good health and CMV-seropositive. Each CDR3 is given with its conserved first and last residue. D genes are given only for firm matches. Part of the rows lack a size; the others show once, few, many or a class for expanded clones.

J	D	V	length	size	CDR3	DNA
TRBJ2-3	-	TRBV6-6	14	few	CASSYSSSTDTQYF	TGTGCCAGCAGTTACAGTTCTAGCACAGATACGCAGTATTTT
TRBJ2-6	-	TRBV4-1	19	few	CASSQGVAGRPSGANVLTF	TGCGCCAGCAGCCAAGGCGTGGCAGGGAGGCCTTCTGGGGCCAACGTCCTGACTTTC
TRBJ2-3	TRBD1	TRBV27	14	-	CASRLTGMGDTQYF	TGTGCCAGCAGATTGACAGGGATGGGAGATACGCAGTATTTT
TRBJ1-1	-	TRBV9	13	-	CASSVTANTEAFF	TGTGCCAGCAGCGTGACGGCCAACACTGAAGCTTTCTTT
TRBJ1-5	-	TRBV28	14	-	CASVTGTNNRPQHF	TGTGCCAGCGTGACCGGGACGAATAATCGGCCCCAGCATTTT
TRBJ2-3	-	TRBV10-3	14	-	CAISAKGTTDTQYF	TGTGCCATCAGTGCGAAGGGGACCACAGATACGCAGTATTTT
TRBJ2-1	-	TRBV10-1	14	once	CASSDPAGLGEQFF	TGCGCCAGCAGTGACCCAGCAGGTCTCGGTGAGCAGTTCTTC
TRBJ2-2	TRBD2	TRBV11-3	16	-	CASSLGLAMSTGELFF	TGTGCCAGCAGCCTCGGACTAGCGATGAGCACCGGGGAGCTGTTTTTT
TRBJ2-1	TRBD2	TRBV11-2	15	-	CASSLEGGGYNEQFF	TGTGCCAGCAGCTTAGAAGGCGGGGGCTACAATGAGCAGTTCTTC
TRBJ2-5	-	TRBV2	14	-	CASSGTASQETQYF	TGTGCCAGCAGTGGAACGGCCTCCCAAGAGACCCAGTACTTC
TRBJ2-7	-	TRBV18	14	-	CASSADLQGYEQYF	TGTGCCAGCTCCGCTGACTTACAGGGTTACGAGCAGTACTTC
TRBJ1-5	TRBD1	TRBV27	16	-	CASSPLGQGGGGAQHF	TGTGCCAGCTCTCCCCTGGGTCAGGGGGGGGGAGGGGCCCAGCATTTT
TRBJ1-3	-	TRBV10-3	16	once	CAISEPTRGAGNTIYF	TGTGCCATCAGTGAGCCGACGCGGGGGGCTGGAAACACCATATATTTT
TRBJ2-3	-	TRBV2	13	-	CASVYRVRDTQYF	TGTGCCAGTGTTTACAGGGTGCGAGATACGCAGTATTTT
TRBJ1-5	TRBD1	TRBV6-1	14	-	CASSTGTGVQPQHF	TGTGCCAGCAGTACCGGGACAGGGGTTCAGCCCCAGCATTTT
TRBJ1-3	-	TRBV7-6	15	-	CASSRGTTSGNTIYF	TGTGCCAGCAGTCGGGGGACTACCTCTGGAAACACCATATATTTT
TRBJ2-5	TRBD2	TRBV19	16	-	CASSINSSPGGGTQYF	TGTGCCAGTAGTATAAACAGTTCTCCGGGAGGAGGGACCCAGTACTTC
TRBJ1-5	-	TRBV11-2	13	-	CASSLGLGQPQHF	TGTGCCAGCAGCTTAGGATTGGGACAGCCCCAGCATTTT
TRBJ1-2	-	TRBV10-1	12	once	CASSDSTYGYTF	TGCGCCAGCAGTGACAGTACCTATGGCTACACCTTC
TRBJ1-6	TRBD1	TRBV6-5	15	-	CASSRSGTVFRPLHF	TGTGCCAGCAGCAGATCCGGGACAGTATTCAGACCCCTCCACTTT
TRBJ2-3	-	TRBV7-9	16	-	CASSLGRTTSTDTQYF	TGTGCCAGCAGCTTAGGCAGGACTACAAGCACAGATACGCAGTATTTT
TRBJ1-1	TRBD1	TRBV2	15	-	CASSDSGQLNTEAFF	TGTGCCAGCAGCGATTCGGGACAGTTGAACACTGAAGCTTTCTTT
TRBJ1-1	-	TRBV9	14	once	CASSFFLGNTEAFF	TGTGCCAGCAGTTTTTTCCTAGGGAACACTGAAGCTTTCTTT
TRBJ1-2	-	TRBV28	14	-	CASSLSDGGLGYTF	TGTGCCAGCAGTTTATCGGACGGAGGTCTTGGCTACACCTTC
TRBJ2-7	-	TRBV7-6	12	-	CASSWAGNEQYF	TGTGCCAGCAGCTGGGCGGGAAACGAGCAGTACTTC
TRBJ1-2	-	TRBV5-1	13	-	CASSLETMGSRTF	TGCGCCAGTAGCTTGGAAACCATGGGGTCGAGGACCTTC
TRBJ2-2	-	TRBV5-1	15	-	CASSLGLQNTGELFF	TGCGCCAGCAGCCTGGGACTTCAGAACACCGGGGAGCTGTTTTTT